Shown below are 20 T cell receptor beta chains from a single sample sequenced in a study of cytomegalovirus exposure and HLA in healthy donors. A multiplex PCR was run with 60 Vbeta primers and 13 Jbeta primers. Sequenced by immunoSEQ multiplex PCR; TCRdb stores in-frame clones only, minus some. The table lists approximately 100,000 clones, 64% of them singletons. The sequenced material came from PBMCs. The origin of the receptors is a man in his fifties or sixties in good health and CMV-seronegative.

This sequence joins TRBV9 and TRBJ2-7; 7 bases agree with TRBD2. This CDR3 comprises 15 residues. Germline CDR1 SGDLS, CDR2 YYNGEE. Losses at the gene ends were 0 bases for V and 4 bases for J; bases not matched to a gene: 7. As DNA, the CDR3 is TGTGCCAGCAGCGTAGCGGCTGGCGGGAGATACGAGCAGTACTTC. Amino acids: CASSVAAGGRYEQYF.

The J gene is TRBJ1-5, the V gene TRBV19, with D maybe TRBD1 (6 bases). Deletions cut 7 bases from V and 4 bases from J, with 14 bases between. Germline values: CDR1 LNHDA, CDR2 SQIVND (reference sequence). The CDR3 is 14 amino acids. As DNA, the CDR3 is TGTGCCAGTAAGAGGGACATCAAGAATCAGCCCCAGCATTTT. The encoded protein is CASKRDIKNQPQHF. The entire variable domain, with the rest obtained from reference TRBV19 and TRBJ1-5, is as follows: DGGITQSPKYLFRKEGQNVTLSCEQNLNHDAMYWYRQDPGQGLRLIYYSQIVNDFQKGDIAEGYSVSREKKESFPLTVTSAQKNPTAFYLCASKRDIKNQPQHFGDGTRLSIL.

The V and J genes are TRBV29-1 and TRBJ1-2; D is possibly TRBD1 (5 bases). The germline gives CDR1 SQVTM, CDR2 ANQGSEA. This CDR3 spans 13 amino acids. Trimming took off 3 bases at V and 6 bases at J, with 14 bases between the two ends. The CDR3: CSVDRGGLNGYTF. DNA of the CDR3: TGCAGCGTTGATCGGGGGGGTCTAAATGGCTACACCTTC.

The rearrangement joins TRBV5-6 to TRBJ2-7, with a possible D match to TRBD1 (5 bases). The germline V gene encodes CDR1 SGHDT and CDR2 YYEEEE. V shed 1 base and J shed 3 bases, with 8 bases lying between them. The CDR3 is made up of 13 amino acids. CDR3 sequence: CASSLNRYYEQYF. Here the CDR3 DNA reads TGTGCCAGCAGCTTGAACAGGTACTACGAGCAGTACTTC.

The chain uses TRBV28 and TRBJ2-1; D possibly corresponds to TRBD1 (5 bases). The germline V and J ends were trimmed by 5 bases and 1 base, with 12 bases remaining between them. Germline V gives CDR1 MDHEN, CDR2 SYDVKM. This CDR3 spans 15 amino acids. The CDR3, as DNA: TGTGCCAGCAGTCCCACAAGGGGTTCCTACAATGAGCAGTTCTTC. It encodes CASSPTRGSYNEQFF.

The chain recombines TRBV11-2 with TRBJ2-5; TRBD2 agrees at 10 bases. Germline loops: CDR1 SGHAT, CDR2 FQNNGV. The CDR3 runs to 15 residues. Trimming removed 1 base from V and 3 bases from J; junction bases left unmatched: 2. In DNA, the CDR3 is TGTGCCAGCAGCTTAGGCAGCGGGAGGGAAGAGACCCAGTACTTC. Translation gives CASSLGSGREETQYF.

This sequence joins TRBV7-9 and TRBJ2-1, with TRBD2 matching 9 bases. Germline V gene lookup returns CDR1 SEHNR and CDR2 FQNEAQ (reference sequence). The CDR3 consists of 16 residues. Trimming removed 5 bases from V and 4 bases from J; junction bases left unmatched: 9. CDR3 amino acids: CASSATTSGVYNEQFF. As DNA, the CDR3 is TGTGCCAGCAGCGCCACGACTAGCGGAGTATACAATGAGCAGTTCTTC.

In the case of this clone: The same CDR3 can be traced to other DNA sequences in this sample. The chain has TRBV6-5 and TRBJ1-5, with 7 positions matching TRBD1. After removal of 10 bases from V and 1 base from J, the junction contained 7 bases not matched to a gene. Germline V gene data show CDR1 as MNHEY and CDR2 as SVGAGI. This CDR3 is built from 14 residues. CDR3 loop: CATDRAGSNQPQHF. The CDR3 nucleotides read TGTGCCACCGACAGGGCGGGGAGCAATCAGCCCCAGCATTTT.

The table lists this clone with a count of one. This sequence joins TRBV10-2 and TRBJ2-1, with 9 nucleotides matching TRBD2. Germline V gene data show CDR1 as WSHSY and CDR2 as SAAADI. The CDR3 runs to 15 residues. V was clipped by 6 bases and J by 4 bases; unmatched bases: 7. The CDR3 sequence: CASSLERGAYNEQFF. Written as DNA, the CDR3 is TGCGCCAGCAGCCTCGAGCGGGGGGCTTACAATGAGCAGTTCTTC.

The V call is TRBV5-1, the J call TRBJ2-3; 9 bases align to TRBD2. With V trimmed by 4 bases and J by 6 bases, 9 bases remained unmatched. The CDR3 extends over 15 amino acids. Looked up from germline, CDR1 is SGHRS and CDR2 is YFSETQ. The DNA for the CDR3 is TGCGCCAGCAGCCCAGTTAGCGGGGGCAAGGATACGCAGTATTTT. It encodes CASSPVSGGKDTQYF.

This clone was detected only a few times. One end of the junction fails to match germline, which may point to a read error. The rearrangement joins TRBV7-9 to TRBJ2-2, with TRBD2 identical over 9 bases. The CDR3 runs 17 residues. Germline CDR1 reads SEHNR; CDR2 reads FQNEAQ (reference sequence). In DNA, the CDR3 is TGTTCCAGCAGCCCGGGACTAGCAGGGACGAACACCGGGGAGCTGTTTTTT. Translation gives CSSSPGLAGTNTGELFF.

The chain employs TRBV4-2 and TRBJ2-5; D may be TRBD1 (6 bases). The CDR3 is 15 residues long. Germline CDR1 reads LGHNA; CDR2 reads YNFKEQ. Trimming cost V 2 bases and J 3 bases, with 13 bases left between them. The CDR3 DNA follows: TGTGCCAGCAGCCAATCACAGGGAACTGAAGAGACCCAGTACTTC. The encoded protein is CASSQSQGTEETQYF.

The chain employs TRBV6-1 and TRBJ1-1; weak D call: TRBD1 (6 bases). The CDR3 totals 15 residues. Germline V gene lookup returns CDR1 MNHNS and CDR2 SASEGT. V shed 2 bases and J shed 7 bases, with 17 bases lying between them. For the CDR3, the DNA is TGTGCCAGCAGTGAATACAGGGCAAAGGCTGGTGAAGCTTTCTTT. Protein sequence: CASSEYRAKAGEAFF.

This clone came up a few times. The gene calls are TRBV7-8 and TRBJ2-2; D is possibly TRBD2 (6 bases). This CDR3 spans 12 amino acids. Germline V lookup: CDR1 SGHVS, CDR2 FQNEAQ. V was trimmed by 6 bases and J by 7 bases, leaving 9 bases between them. This CDR3 is CASSGGYGELFF. CDR3 sequence (DNA): TGTGCCAGCAGTGGGGGGTACGGGGAGCTGTTTTTT.

This clone was seen more than once but under ten times. The V call is TRBV30, the J call TRBJ2-1, with 7 bases matching TRBD2. CDR3 size: 17 residues. Germline loops: CDR1 GTSNPN, CDR2 SVGIG (reference sequence). V lost 3 bases and J lost 4; bases outside the gene matches: 15. The CDR3 DNA is TGTGCCTGGAGGGGTCCTTTTAGGCGGGAGCCTTACAATGAGCAGTTCTTC. Amino acids: CAWRGPFRREPYNEQFF.

The chain has TRBV7-9 and TRBJ1-1; 8 bases map to TRBD1. V shed 1 base, J shed 1 base, and the junction held 5 bases outside the gene matches. CDR1 and CDR2 (germline): SEHNR, FQNEAQ (reference sequence). The CDR3 has 16 amino acids. In nucleotides, the CDR3 is TGTGCCAGCAGCTTAGTCATTGGACAGGGGAACACTGAAGCTTTCTTT. Translating it yields CASSLVIGQGNTEAFF.

V is TRBV2 and J is TRBJ2-7; 7 nucleotides line up with TRBD1. J was trimmed by 0 bases and V by 6 bases; bases with no gene match: 8. Germline values: CDR1 SNHLY, CDR2 FYNNEI. This CDR3 comprises 15 residues. CDR3 amino acids: CASRAGGFPSYEQYF. CDR3 nucleotide sequence: TGTGCCAGCAGAGCAGGGGGTTTTCCCTCCTACGAGCAGTACTTC.

The chain has TRBV19 and TRBJ2-2; TRBD1 agrees at 10 bases. J gave up 5 bases and V 2 bases, and 11 bases lay outside the gene matches. This CDR3 has 18 residues. Germline assignment: CDR1 LNHDA and CDR2 SQIVND (reference sequence). The CDR3 here is CASSIPGQGILGTGELFF. CDR3 sequence (DNA): TGTGCCAGTAGTATACCGGGACAGGGGATCTTAGGGACCGGGGAGCTGTTTTTT.

The rearrangement joins TRBV5-1 to TRBJ2-7; TRBD2 might be the D (6 bases). Germline CDR1 is SGHRS and CDR2 is YFSETQ. V lost 2 bases to trimming and J lost 2 bases, with 14 bases between them. This CDR3 has 15 amino acids. The CDR3 DNA reads as TGCGCCAGCAGCTTCGTTGCGGGACCAACCTACGAGCAGTACTTC. This codes for CASSFVAGPTYEQYF.

This clone is labeled as medium-sized. The chain employs TRBV7-9 and TRBJ1-3, with D hard to call. The germline V and J ends were trimmed by 3 bases and 0 bases, with 12 bases remaining between them. Germline loops: CDR1 SEHNR, CDR2 FQNEAQ (reference sequence). CDR3 length: 16 residues. CDR3 sequence reads: CASSFIRGGSGNTIYF. CDR3 nucleotide sequence: TGTGCCAGCAGCTTTATTCGGGGAGGCTCTGGAAACACCATATATTTT.